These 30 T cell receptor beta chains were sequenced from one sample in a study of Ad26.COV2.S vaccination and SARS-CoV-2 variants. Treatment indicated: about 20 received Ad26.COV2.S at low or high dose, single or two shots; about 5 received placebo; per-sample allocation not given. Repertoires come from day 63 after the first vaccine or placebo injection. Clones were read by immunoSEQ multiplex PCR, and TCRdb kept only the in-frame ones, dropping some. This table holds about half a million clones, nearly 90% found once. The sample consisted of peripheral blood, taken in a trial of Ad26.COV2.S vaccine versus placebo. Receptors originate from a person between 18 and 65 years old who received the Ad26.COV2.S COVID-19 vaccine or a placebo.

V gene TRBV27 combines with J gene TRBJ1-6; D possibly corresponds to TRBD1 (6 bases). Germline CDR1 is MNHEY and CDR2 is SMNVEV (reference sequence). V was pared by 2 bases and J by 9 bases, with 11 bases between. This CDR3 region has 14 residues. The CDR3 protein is CASSLAGGGSPLHF. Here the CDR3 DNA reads TGTGCCAGCAGTTTAGCCGGGGGCGGTTCACCCCTCCACTTT.

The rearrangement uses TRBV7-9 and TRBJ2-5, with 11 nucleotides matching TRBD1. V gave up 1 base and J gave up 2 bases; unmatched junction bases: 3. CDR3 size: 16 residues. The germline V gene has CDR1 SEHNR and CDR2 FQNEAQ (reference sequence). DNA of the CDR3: TGTGCCAGCAGCTTAGGGGACAGGGGGACACAAGAGACCCAGTACTTC. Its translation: CASSLGDRGTQETQYF.

As DNA, the CDR3 is TGTGCCAGCAGCTCCCTTTACACTGAAGCTTTCTTT. Its translation: CASSSLYTEAFF. The chain has TRBV7-9 and TRBJ1-1; D unresolved. Germline V gene sequence: CDR1 SEHNR, CDR2 FQNEAQ (reference sequence). V was clipped by 4 bases and J by 3 bases, with 6 bases between them. The CDR3 sequence is 12 residues long.

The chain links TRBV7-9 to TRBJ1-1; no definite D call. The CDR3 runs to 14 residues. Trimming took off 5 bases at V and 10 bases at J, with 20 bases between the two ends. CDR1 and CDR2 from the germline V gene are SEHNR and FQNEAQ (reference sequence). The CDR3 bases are TGTGCCAGCAGCCAAACCCCAAGTGCAGGAGTAGCTTTCTTT. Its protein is CASSQTPSAGVAFF.

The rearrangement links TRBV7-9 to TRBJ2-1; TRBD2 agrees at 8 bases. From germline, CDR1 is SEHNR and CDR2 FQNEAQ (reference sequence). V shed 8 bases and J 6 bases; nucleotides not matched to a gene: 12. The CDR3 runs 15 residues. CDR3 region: CASGPGLDYFNEQFF. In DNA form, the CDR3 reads TGTGCCAGCGGGCCGGGACTAGATTATTTCAATGAGCAGTTCTTC.

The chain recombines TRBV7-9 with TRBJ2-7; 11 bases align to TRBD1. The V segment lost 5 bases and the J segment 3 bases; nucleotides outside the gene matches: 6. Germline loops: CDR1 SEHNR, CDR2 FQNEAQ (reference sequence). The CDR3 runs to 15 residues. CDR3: CASSLKGTGGYEQYF. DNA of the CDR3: TGTGCCAGCAGCCTGAAAGGGACAGGGGGCTACGAGCAGTACTTC.

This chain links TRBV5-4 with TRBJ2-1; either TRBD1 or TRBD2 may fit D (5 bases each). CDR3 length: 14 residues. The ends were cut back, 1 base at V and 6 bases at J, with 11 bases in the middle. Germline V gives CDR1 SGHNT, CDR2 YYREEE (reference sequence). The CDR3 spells CASSLKGRPNEQFF. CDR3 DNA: TGTGCCAGCAGCTTGAAGGGGAGACCCAATGAGCAGTTCTTC.

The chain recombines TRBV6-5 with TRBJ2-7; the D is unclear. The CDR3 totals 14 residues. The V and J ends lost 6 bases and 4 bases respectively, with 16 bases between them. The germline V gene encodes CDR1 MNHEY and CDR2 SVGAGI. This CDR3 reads CASSGLYMSYEQYF. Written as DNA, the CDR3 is TGTGCCAGCAGCGGGCTTTATATGTCATACGAGCAGTACTTC.

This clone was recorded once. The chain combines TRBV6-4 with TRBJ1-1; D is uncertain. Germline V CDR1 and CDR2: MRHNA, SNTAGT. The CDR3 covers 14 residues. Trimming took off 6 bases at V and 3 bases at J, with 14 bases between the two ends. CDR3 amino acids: CASRHFSTDTEAFF. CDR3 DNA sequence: TGTGCCAGCAGGCACTTTTCCACGGACACTGAAGCTTTCTTT.

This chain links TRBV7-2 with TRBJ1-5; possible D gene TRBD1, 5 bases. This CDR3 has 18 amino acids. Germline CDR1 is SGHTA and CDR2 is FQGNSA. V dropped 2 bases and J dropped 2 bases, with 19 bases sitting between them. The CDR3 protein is CASSLKTDRPQGNQPQHF. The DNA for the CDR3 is TGTGCCAGCAGCTTAAAGACAGATCGGCCCCAGGGCAATCAGCCCCAGCATTTT.

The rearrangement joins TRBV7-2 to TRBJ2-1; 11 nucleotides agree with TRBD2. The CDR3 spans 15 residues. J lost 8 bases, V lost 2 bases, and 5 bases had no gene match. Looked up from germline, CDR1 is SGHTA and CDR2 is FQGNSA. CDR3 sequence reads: CASSLIAGGPDEQFF. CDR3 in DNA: TGTGCCAGCAGCTTAATAGCGGGGGGGCCCGATGAGCAGTTCTTC.

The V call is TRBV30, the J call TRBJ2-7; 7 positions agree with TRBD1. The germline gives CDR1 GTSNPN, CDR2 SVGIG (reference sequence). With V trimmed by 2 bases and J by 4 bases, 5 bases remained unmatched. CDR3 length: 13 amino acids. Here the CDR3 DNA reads TGTGCCTGGAGTACAGGGGAGTTGTACGAGCAGTACTTC. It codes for CAWSTGELYEQYF.

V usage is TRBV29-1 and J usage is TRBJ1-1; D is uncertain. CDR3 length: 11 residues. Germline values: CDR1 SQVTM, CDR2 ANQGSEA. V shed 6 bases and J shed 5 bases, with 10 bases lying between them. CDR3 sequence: CSVGGQTEAFF. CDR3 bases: TGCAGCGTAGGAGGGCAGACTGAAGCTTTCTTT.

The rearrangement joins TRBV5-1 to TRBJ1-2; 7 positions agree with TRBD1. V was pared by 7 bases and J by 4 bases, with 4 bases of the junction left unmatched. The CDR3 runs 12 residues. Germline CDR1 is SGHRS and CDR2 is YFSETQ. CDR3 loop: CASRQGTYGYTF. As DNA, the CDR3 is TGCGCCAGCCGACAGGGAACCTATGGCTACACCTTC.

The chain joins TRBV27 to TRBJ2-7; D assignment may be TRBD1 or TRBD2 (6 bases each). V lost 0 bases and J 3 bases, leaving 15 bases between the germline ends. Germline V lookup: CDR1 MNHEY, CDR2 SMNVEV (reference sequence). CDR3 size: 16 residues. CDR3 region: CASSLSSGGRVYEQYF. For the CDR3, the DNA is TGTGCCAGCAGTTTATCGAGTGGGGGGCGGGTCTACGAGCAGTACTTC.

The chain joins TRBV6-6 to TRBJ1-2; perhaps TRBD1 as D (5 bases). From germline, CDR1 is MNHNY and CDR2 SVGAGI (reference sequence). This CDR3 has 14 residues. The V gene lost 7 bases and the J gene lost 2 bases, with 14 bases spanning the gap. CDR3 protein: CASTTNAGNYGYTF. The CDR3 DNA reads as TGTGCCAGCACTACAAACGCAGGGAACTATGGCTACACCTTC.

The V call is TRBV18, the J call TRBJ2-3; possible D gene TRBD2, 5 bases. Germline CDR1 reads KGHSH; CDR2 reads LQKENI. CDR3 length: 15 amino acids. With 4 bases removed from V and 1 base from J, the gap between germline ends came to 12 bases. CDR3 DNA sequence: TGTGCCAGCTCACTCAACGCGAGGGGCACAGATACGCAGTATTTT. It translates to CASSLNARGTDTQYF.

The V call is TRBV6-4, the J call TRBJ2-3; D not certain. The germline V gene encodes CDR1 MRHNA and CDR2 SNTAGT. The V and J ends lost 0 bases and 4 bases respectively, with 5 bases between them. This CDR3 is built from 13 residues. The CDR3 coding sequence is TGTGCCAGCAGTGACTCGGCTGCAGATACGCAGTATTTT. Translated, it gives CASSDSAADTQYF.

CDR3 amino acids: CASSPEGRSPYEQYF. CDR3 nucleotides: TGTGCCAGCTCACCGGAGGGGCGGAGCCCCTACGAGCAGTACTTC. This rearrangement joins TRBV18 to TRBJ2-7; maybe TRBD2 (6 bases). The CDR3 is 15 amino acids. Germline values: CDR1 KGHSH, CDR2 LQKENI. The ends were cut back, 3 bases at V and 2 bases at J, with 14 bases in the middle.

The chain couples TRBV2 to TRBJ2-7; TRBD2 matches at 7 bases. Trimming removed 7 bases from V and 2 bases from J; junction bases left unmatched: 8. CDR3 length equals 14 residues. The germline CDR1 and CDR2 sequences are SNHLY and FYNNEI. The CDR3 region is CASKAGTTTYEQYF. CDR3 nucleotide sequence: TGTGCCAGCAAAGCCGGGACTACCACCTACGAGCAGTACTTC.

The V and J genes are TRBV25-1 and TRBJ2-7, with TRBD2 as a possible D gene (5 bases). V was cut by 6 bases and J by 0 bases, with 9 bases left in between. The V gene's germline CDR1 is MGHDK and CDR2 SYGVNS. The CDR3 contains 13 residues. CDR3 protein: CASREEGSYEQYF. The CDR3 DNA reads TGTGCCAGCAGGGAAGAGGGCTCCTACGAGCAGTACTTC.

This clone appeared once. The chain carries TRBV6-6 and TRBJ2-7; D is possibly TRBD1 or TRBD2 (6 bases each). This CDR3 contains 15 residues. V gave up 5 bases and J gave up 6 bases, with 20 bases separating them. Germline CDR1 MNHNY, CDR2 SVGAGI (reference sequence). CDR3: CASSKPLIGGGEQYF. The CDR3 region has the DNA TGTGCCAGCAGTAAACCCTTGATCGGGGGCGGCGAGCAGTACTTC.

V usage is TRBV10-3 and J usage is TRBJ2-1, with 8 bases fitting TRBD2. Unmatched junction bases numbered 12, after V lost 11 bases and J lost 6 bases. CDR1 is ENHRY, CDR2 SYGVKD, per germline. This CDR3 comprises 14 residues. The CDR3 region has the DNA TGTGCCGTGGGGGCGGGAGGCTACGGCAATGAGCAGTTCTTC. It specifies CAVGAGGYGNEQFF.

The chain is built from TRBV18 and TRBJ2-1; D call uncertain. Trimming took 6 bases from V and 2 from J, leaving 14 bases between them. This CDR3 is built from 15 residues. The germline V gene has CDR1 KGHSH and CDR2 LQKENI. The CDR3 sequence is CASSPGPVPYNEQFF. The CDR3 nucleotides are TGTGCCAGCTCCCCTGGACCGGTCCCCTACAATGAGCAGTTCTTC.

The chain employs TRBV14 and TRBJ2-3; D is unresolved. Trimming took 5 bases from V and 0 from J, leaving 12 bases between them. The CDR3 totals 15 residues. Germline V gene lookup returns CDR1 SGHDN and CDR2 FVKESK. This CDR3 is CASSYRQASTDTQYF. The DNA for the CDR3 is TGTGCCAGCAGCTATAGGCAAGCGAGCACAGATACGCAGTATTTT.

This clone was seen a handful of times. The CDR3 sequence is CASSLSRTGSSYNSPLHF. The CDR3 DNA reads TGTGCCAGCAGTTTATCCCGGACGGGGAGCTCCTATAATTCACCCCTCCACTTT. The chain employs TRBV27 and TRBJ1-6, with no clear D. Germline-derived CDR1 and CDR2 are MNHEY and SMNVEV (reference sequence). Trimming cost V 0 bases and J 0 bases, with 12 bases left between them. CDR3 length: 18 amino acids.

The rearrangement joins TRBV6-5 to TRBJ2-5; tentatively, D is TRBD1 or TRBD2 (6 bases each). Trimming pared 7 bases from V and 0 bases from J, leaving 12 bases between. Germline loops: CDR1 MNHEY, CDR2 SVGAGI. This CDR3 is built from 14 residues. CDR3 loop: CASTQGGHQETQYF. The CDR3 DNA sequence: TGTGCCAGCACCCAAGGGGGGCACCAAGAGACCCAGTACTTC.

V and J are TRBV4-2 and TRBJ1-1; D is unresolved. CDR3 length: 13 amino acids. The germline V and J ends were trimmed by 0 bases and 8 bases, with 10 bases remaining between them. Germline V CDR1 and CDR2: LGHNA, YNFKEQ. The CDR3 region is CASSQDFGTEAFF. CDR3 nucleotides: TGTGCCAGCAGCCAAGATTTCGGTACCGAAGCTTTCTTT.

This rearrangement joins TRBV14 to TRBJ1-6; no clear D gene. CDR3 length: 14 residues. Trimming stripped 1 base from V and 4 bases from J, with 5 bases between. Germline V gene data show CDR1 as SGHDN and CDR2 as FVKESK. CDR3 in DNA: TGTGCCAGCAGCCAAGGACGATATAATTCACCCCTCCACTTT. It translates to CASSQGRYNSPLHF.

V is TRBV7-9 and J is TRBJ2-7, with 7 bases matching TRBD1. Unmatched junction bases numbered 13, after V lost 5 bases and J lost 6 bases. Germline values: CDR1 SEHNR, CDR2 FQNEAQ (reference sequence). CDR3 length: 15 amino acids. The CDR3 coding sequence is TGTGCCAGCAGCAAGGGACAGCCGCCCGGCTCCGAGCAGTACTTC. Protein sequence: CASSKGQPPGSEQYF.